What follows is one T cell receptor (beta chain) and its context. What it recognizes is unknown. The CDR3 is 15 residues long. The V end lost 0 bases, the J end lost 5 bases, and 13 bases lay between the germline ends. Germline values: CDR1 SGHTA, CDR2 FQGTGA. Before being chosen for sequencing, patients had shown CD8+CD57+ cell expansion by flow cytometry. The cohort consisted entirely of patients having severe acquired aplastic anemia. Genomic DNA served as template for TCR beta VDJ and CDR3 profiling. TCRdb used MiXCR to reprocess the reads, holding one entry per CDR3 protein. The sample yields 95,000 to 150,000 distinct CDR3 sequences, under 60% seen once. This sample is part of a study of CD8+CD57+ T cells in acquired aplastic anemia. On the study more broadly: Recorded DNA amounts for sorted CD4+ and CD8+ cells had an average of about 3.5 ug. Regarding the study as a whole: Comparison of patients with controls identified roughly 30 shared CD8+ CDR3 sequences.

The origin of this receptor is a human donor with aplastic anemia. The chain joins TRBV7-3 to TRBJ2-5, with D possibly TRBD2 on 5 matching bases. The material sequenced was sorted CD4+, CD8+, or CD8+CD57+ T cells (not recorded which) from PBMCs. The CDR3 sequence: CASSLTFSRGETQYF. The CDR3 coding sequence is TGTGCCAGCAGCTTAACGTTTTCGAGAGGGGAGACCCAGTACTTC. Full variable domain (missing parts from reference TRBV7-3 and TRBJ2-5): GAGVSQTPSNKVTEKGKYVELRCDPISGHTALYWYRQSLGQGPEFLIYFQGTGAADDSGLPNDRFFAVRPEGSVSTLKIQRTERGDSAVYLCASSLTFSRGETQYFGPGTRLLVL.